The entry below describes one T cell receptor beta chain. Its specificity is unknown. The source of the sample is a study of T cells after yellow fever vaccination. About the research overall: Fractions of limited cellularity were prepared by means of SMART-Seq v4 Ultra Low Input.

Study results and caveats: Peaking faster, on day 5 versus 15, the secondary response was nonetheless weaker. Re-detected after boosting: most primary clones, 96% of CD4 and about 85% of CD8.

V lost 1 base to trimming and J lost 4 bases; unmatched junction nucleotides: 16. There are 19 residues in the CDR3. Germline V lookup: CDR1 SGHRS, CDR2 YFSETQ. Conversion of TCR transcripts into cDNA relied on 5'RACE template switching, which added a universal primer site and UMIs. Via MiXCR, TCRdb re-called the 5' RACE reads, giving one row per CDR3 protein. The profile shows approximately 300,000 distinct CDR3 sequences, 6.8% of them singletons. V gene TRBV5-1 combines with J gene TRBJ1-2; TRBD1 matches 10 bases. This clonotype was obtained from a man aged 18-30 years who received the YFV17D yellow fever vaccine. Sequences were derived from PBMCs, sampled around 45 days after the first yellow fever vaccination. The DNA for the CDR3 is TGCGCCAGCAGCTTGCCGAGGGGGGACACCGGGACAGGGGTCTATGGCTACACCTTC. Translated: CASSLPRGDTGTGVYGYTF. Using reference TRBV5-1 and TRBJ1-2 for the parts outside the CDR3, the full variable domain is KAGVTQTPRYLIKTRGQQVTLSCSPISGHRSVSWYQQTPGQGLQFLFEYFSETQRNKGNFPGRFSGRQFSNSRSEMNVSTLELGDSALYLCASSLPRGDTGTGVYGYTFGSGTRLTVV.